These 27 T cell receptor beta chains were all obtained from the same sample, sequenced in a study of blood T cell repertoires in COVID-19 (TCRdb year 2020). The library was prepared using the immunoSEQ multiplex PCR assay. In its TCRdb copy, this immuneACCESS table keeps in-frame sequences only and misses some clones. Where compared with another copy, unresolved V genes explain less than half of these, and the others have no known cause. Across this sample there are more than 200,000 clones, with just over 85% seen only once. Of the sample, approximately 4.8% is held by the ten largest clones. Material for sequencing was peripheral blood. All receptors come from a man aged 50-59 years with acute or convalescent COVID-19.

J is TRBJ1-2 and V is TRBV4-1; 7 bases line up with TRBD1. The junction had 9 bases not matched to a gene; V was cut back by 1 base and J by 4 bases. The CDR3 runs 16 residues. From germline, CDR1 is MGHRA and CDR2 YSYEKL. The CDR3 region has the DNA TGCGCCAGCAGCCAAGGGCGGGACAGCCCTCTCTATGGCTACACCTTC. It is translated as CASSQGRDSPLYGYTF.

The gene calls are TRBV12-3 or TRBV12-4 and TRBJ1-2; D possibly corresponds to TRBD1 (5 bases). V lost 10 bases and J 9 bases, leaving 21 bases between the germline ends. The CDR3 sequence is 13 residues long. CDR3 DNA: TGTGCCACACGAGCCCAGGGTTTTGGAAGCTACACCTTC. Translation gives CATRAQGFGSYTF.

This chain links TRBV3-1 (or the pseudogene TRBV3-2) with TRBJ2-3, with a weak D call TRBD1 (6 bases). Between the trimmed V and J ends, which lost 1 base and 0 bases, there was a span of 8 bases. Germline lookup yields CDR1 LGHDT and CDR2 YNNKEL (reference sequence). The CDR3 spans 15 residues. The CDR3 region is CASSQVGQSTDTQYF. CDR3 DNA sequence: TGTGCCAGCAGCCAAGTGGGACAAAGCACAGATACGCAGTATTTT.

About this clone: The CDR3 carries no conserved terminal phenylalanine or tryptophan, so it likely arises from a read error. The DNA is left out, because the CDR3 cannot be placed on it with certainty; the CDR3 is given as TCRdb lists it. V usage is TRBV4-1 and J usage is TRBJ1-3; TRBD1 is taken as the D call from the table, unchecked against the DNA. The CDR3 comprises 13 residues, both ends counted. Looked up from germline, CDR1 is MGHRA and CDR2 is YSYEKL. CDR3 region: CASSQDPGQGISI.

The chain has TRBV7-2 and TRBJ1-1; tentatively, D is TRBD1 (5 bases). V was trimmed by 5 bases and J by 2 bases, leaving 12 bases between them. The CDR3 sequence is 14 residues long. Germline CDR1 reads SGHTA; CDR2 reads FQGNSA. The CDR3 coding sequence is TGTGCCAGCAGCGTAATAACAGGAAACACTGAAGCTTTCTTT. Translating gives CASSVITGNTEAFF.

A few counts support this clone. The CDR3 DNA is TGCGCCAGCAGTGAGTCCACAGGAACCTACGAGCAGTACTTC. Encoded protein: CASSESTGTYEQYF. The rearrangement links TRBV10-1 to TRBJ2-7; D might be TRBD1 (5 bases). Germline CDR1 reads WNHNN; CDR2 reads SYGVQD (reference sequence). Deletions cut 0 bases from V and 2 bases from J, with 8 bases between. The CDR3 is made up of 14 amino acids.

The genes are TRBV4-1 and TRBJ2-7; possibly TRBD1 for D (6 bases). Trimming removed 0 bases from V and 3 bases from J, with 9 bases in between. The germline gives CDR1 MGHRA, CDR2 YSYEKL. The CDR3 is made up of 14 amino acids. DNA for the CDR3: TGCGCCAGCAGCCAAGATGAAGGGGGCTACGAGCAGTACTTC. It translates to CASSQDEGGYEQYF.

In the case of this clone: The same CDR3 is also encoded by other DNA sequences in this sample. V is TRBV6-1 and J is TRBJ2-6, with no clear D. Trimming took off 1 base at V and 0 bases at J, with 4 bases between the two ends. This CDR3 region has 15 residues. Germline values: CDR1 MNHNS, CDR2 SASEGT. CDR3: CASSEGGSGANVLTF. The CDR3 DNA follows: TGTGCCAGCAGTGAAGGCGGCTCTGGGGCCAACGTCCTGACTTTC.

The CDR3 spells CAWTSDRDGYTF. The CDR3 nucleotides are TGTGCCTGGACCTCGGACAGGGATGGCTACACCTTC. The V call is TRBV30, the J call TRBJ1-2, with TRBD1 matching 8 bases. Germline assignment: CDR1 GTSNPN and CDR2 SVGIG (reference sequence). V trimming: 4 bases; J trimming: 6 bases; junction bases outside the gene matches: 4. The CDR3 spans 12 residues.

CDR3 coding DNA: TGCAGTGCTAGCGAGGAAGAGACCCAGTACTTC. Amino acids: CSASEEETQYF. The rearrangement joins TRBV20-1 to TRBJ2-5; D is uncertain. In germline, CDR1 is DFQATT, CDR2 SNEGSKA (reference sequence). V lost 3 bases to trimming and J lost 3 bases, with 5 bases between them. The CDR3 is 11 residues long.

The chain has TRBV18 and TRBJ2-1; 7 bases map to TRBD1. After removal of 2 bases from V and 7 bases from J, the junction contained 5 bases not matched to a gene. The CDR3 sequence is 14 residues long. Germline CDR1 is KGHSH and CDR2 is LQKENI. This chain's CDR3 is CASSPGLQGNEQFF. CDR3 bases: TGTGCCAGCTCACCAGGCCTACAGGGGAATGAGCAGTTCTTC.

The chain links TRBV9 to TRBJ1-4; 9 bases fit TRBD1. In germline, CDR1 is SGDLS, CDR2 YYNGEE. This CDR3 is built from 12 residues. Losses at the gene ends were 2 bases for V and 12 bases for J; bases not matched to a gene: 2. CDR3 coding DNA: TGTGCCAGCAGCGTGACAGGGGGGGAACTGTTTTTT. Its protein is CASSVTGGELFF.

The gene calls are TRBV7-9 and TRBJ2-3, with 9 bases fitting TRBD1. V shed 5 bases and J 4 bases; nucleotides not matched to a gene: 4. The CDR3 runs 14 residues. Germline loops: CDR1 SEHNR, CDR2 FQNEAQ (reference sequence). The DNA of the CDR3 is TGTGCCAGCAGCCTTGGGACAGGGTCAGATACGCAGTATTTT. Translated: CASSLGTGSDTQYF.

The genes are TRBV2 and TRBJ2-7, with 9 bases identical to TRBD1. Germline V gene lookup returns CDR1 SNHLY and CDR2 FYNNEI. This CDR3 region has 15 residues. The junction had 13 bases not matched to a gene; V was cut back by 8 bases and J by 5 bases. CDR3 loop: CASQVTGTGMNEQYF. The CDR3 coding sequence is TGTGCCAGCCAAGTGACCGGGACAGGGATGAACGAGCAGTACTTC.

This chain connects TRBV27 to TRBJ2-7, with TRBD2 matching over 15 bases. The J segment lost 7 bases and the V segment lost 3 bases, leaving 7 bases of the junction unmatched. The CDR3 length is 16 residues. CDR1 is MNHEY and CDR2 is SMNVEV in the germline V gene (reference sequence). The CDR3 DNA reads as TGTGCCAGCAGTTTGCGGACTAGCGGGGGGGCCAGGGAGCAGTACTTC. Protein product: CASSLRTSGGAREQYF.

This sequence joins TRBV12-3 or TRBV12-4 and TRBJ1-5; D uncertain. The V end lost 5 bases, the J end lost 5 bases, and 10 bases lay between the germline ends. The CDR3 loop spans 13 amino acids. The CDR3 DNA is TGTGCCAGCAGTAGAAACAGAGATCAGCCCCAGCATTTT. This translates into CASSRNRDQPQHF.

The rearrangement joins TRBV6-5 to TRBJ1-2; 8 nucleotides match TRBD1. The V gene's germline CDR1 is MNHEY and CDR2 SVGAGI. V trimming: 6 bases; J trimming: 4 bases; junction bases outside the gene matches: 4. The CDR3 has 13 residues. The CDR3 here is CASRTGAAYGYTF. CDR3 sequence (DNA): TGTGCCAGCAGGACAGGGGCTGCCTATGGCTACACCTTC.

J is TRBJ1-1 and V is TRBV7-9; 7 bases fit TRBD1. The germline V gene encodes CDR1 SEHNR and CDR2 FQNEAQ (reference sequence). This CDR3 contains 15 residues. Trimming removed 2 bases from V and 7 bases from J; junction bases left unmatched: 10. The CDR3 nucleotides are TGTGCCAGCAGCTTATGGTCAGGGGGAGTTGGTGAAGCTTTCTTT. As protein: CASSLWSGGVGEAFF.

This clone was seen only once. CDR3 region: CASSLRQKPTNEKLFF. CDR3 DNA: TGTGCCAGCAGTCTTCGACAGAAGCCAACTAATGAAAAACTGTTTTTT. The chain has TRBV2 and TRBJ1-4, with D possibly being TRBD1 (5 bases). This CDR3 is built from 16 residues. V shed 5 bases and J shed 0 bases, with 13 bases lying between them. CDR1 and CDR2 (germline): SNHLY, FYNNEI.

V and J are TRBV3-1 (or the pseudogene TRBV3-2) and TRBJ1-6, with TRBD1 identical over 7 bases. Germline V gene sequence: CDR1 LGHDT, CDR2 YNNKEL (reference sequence). This CDR3 is 18 amino acids long. After removal of 4 bases from V and 1 base from J, the junction contained 10 bases not matched to a gene. CDR3 bases: TGTGCCAGCAGCCGAGTACCGGGACAGAGGTCCTATAATTCACCCCTCCACTTT. Protein: CASSRVPGQRSYNSPLHF.

The genes are TRBV5-1 and TRBJ1-2, with TRBD1 as a possible D gene (6 bases). Germline CDR1 SGHRS, CDR2 YFSETQ. With 2 bases removed from V and 4 bases from J, the gap between germline ends came to 9 bases. CDR3 length: 13 amino acids. The CDR3 spells CASSLGGVYGYTF. In DNA form, the CDR3 reads TGCGCCAGCAGCTTAGGGGGTGTCTATGGCTACACCTTC.

V is TRBV7-9 and J is TRBJ1-4; 8 nucleotides line up with TRBD1. Germline CDR1 and CDR2: SEHNR and FQNEAQ (reference sequence). The CDR3 totals 16 residues. V lost 4 bases to trimming and J lost 5 bases; unmatched junction nucleotides: 9. This CDR3 reads CASSSQGRTGNEKLFF. The CDR3 DNA sequence: TGTGCCAGCAGCTCGCAGGGGCGGACAGGGAATGAAAAACTGTTTTTT.

This chain uses TRBV6-1 with TRBJ1-2; D not certain. The CDR3 runs to 14 residues. The ends were cut back, 1 base at V and 5 bases at J, with 11 bases in the middle. CDR1 and CDR2 (germline): MNHNS, SASEGT. CDR3: CASSEGTDWYGYTF. The CDR3 DNA reads as TGTGCCAGCAGTGAAGGAACTGACTGGTATGGCTACACCTTC.

V is TRBV6-5 and J is TRBJ1-1, with a possible D match to TRBD1 (5 bases). Germline lookup yields CDR1 MNHEY and CDR2 SVGAGI. CDR3 length: 13 residues. Trimming removed 4 bases at V and 8 bases at J, with 14 bases between. CDR3 coding DNA: TGTGCCAGCAGTTTCAGGTCTAAGGGGGAAGCTTTCTTT. This translates into CASSFRSKGEAFF.

CDR3 coding DNA: TGTGCCAGCAGCTTAATGTCACAGGGGAACGAGCAGTACTTC. Protein: CASSLMSQGNEQYF. V gene TRBV7-9 combines with J gene TRBJ2-7; 7 bases agree with TRBD1. This CDR3 is 14 amino acids long. J lost 5 bases, V lost 2 bases, and 6 bases had no gene match. Germline CDR1 SEHNR, CDR2 FQNEAQ (reference sequence). The full variable domain, its missing parts supplied by reference TRBV7-9 and TRBJ2-7, is DTGVSQNPRHKITKRGQNVTFRCDPISEHNRLYWYRQTLGQGPEFLTYFQNEAQLEKSRLLSDRFSAERPKGSFSTLEIQRTEQGDSAMYLCASSLMSQGNEQYFGPGTRLTVT.

The chain is built from TRBV5-1 and TRBJ2-5; 9 positions agree with TRBD1. The CDR3 is made up of 15 amino acids. The V and J ends lost 4 bases and 4 bases, in that order; junction bases with no gene match: 8. Germline-derived CDR1 and CDR2 are SGHRS and YFSETQ. CDR3 coding DNA: TGCGCCAGCAGCGTAGGACAGGGGTTACGAGAGACCCAGTACTTC. Its protein is CASSVGQGLRETQYF. The whole variable domain, filled in from reference TRBV5-1 and TRBJ2-5, reads KAGVTQTPRYLIKTRGQQVTLSCSPISGHRSVSWYQQTPGQGLQFLFEYFSETQRNKGNFPGRFSGRQFSNSRSEMNVSTLELGDSALYLCASSVGQGLRETQYFGPGTRLLVL.

This chain uses TRBV6-5 with TRBJ2-5, with D perhaps TRBD1 (7 bases). V was pared by 6 bases and J by 9 bases, with 14 bases between. The germline V gene encodes CDR1 MNHEY and CDR2 SVGAGI. This CDR3 spans 12 amino acids. The CDR3 is CASRAGGQAQYF. CDR3 bases: TGTGCCAGCAGGGCAGGGGGGCAGGCCCAGTACTTC.